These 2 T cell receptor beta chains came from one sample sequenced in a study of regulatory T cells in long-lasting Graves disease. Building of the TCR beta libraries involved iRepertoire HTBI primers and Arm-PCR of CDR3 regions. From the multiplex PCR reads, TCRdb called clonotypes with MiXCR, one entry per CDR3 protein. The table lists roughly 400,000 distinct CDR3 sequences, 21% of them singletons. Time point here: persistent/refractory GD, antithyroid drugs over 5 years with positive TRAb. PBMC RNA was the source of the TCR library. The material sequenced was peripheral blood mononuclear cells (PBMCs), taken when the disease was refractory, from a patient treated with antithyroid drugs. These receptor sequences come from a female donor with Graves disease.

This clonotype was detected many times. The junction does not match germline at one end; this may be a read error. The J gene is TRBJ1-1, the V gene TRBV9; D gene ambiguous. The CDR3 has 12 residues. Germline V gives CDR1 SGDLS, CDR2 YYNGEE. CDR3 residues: CASSGENTEAFF. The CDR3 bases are TGCGCCAGCAGCGGGGAGAACACTGAAGCTTTCTTT.

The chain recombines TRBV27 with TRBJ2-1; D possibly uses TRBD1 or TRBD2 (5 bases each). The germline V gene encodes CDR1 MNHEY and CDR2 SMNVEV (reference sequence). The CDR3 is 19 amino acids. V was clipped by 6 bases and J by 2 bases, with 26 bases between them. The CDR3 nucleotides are TGTGCCAGCAGACGAGGGAGCAAACTCGACAGTGTAGCCTACAATGAGCAGTTCTTC. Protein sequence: CASRRGSKLDSVAYNEQFF.